This TCR beta chain came from a study of blood T cell repertoires in COVID-19. For the study at large: There were acute and convalescent COVID-19 samples, and they came from the United States, Italy and Spain. Sources were T cells, B-cell-depleted T cells, or PBMCs; the material itself was cDNA or gDNA.

Sequencing used immunoSEQ multiplex PCR; TCRdb keeps in-frame clones, though not all of them. Of some 11,000 clones detected, around 85% appear once; the ten largest clones hold 7% to 9%. There are 12 residues in the CDR3. The V end lost 4 bases, the J end lost 5 bases, and 10 bases lay between the germline ends. Germline loops: CDR1 SGHNT, CDR2 YYREEE (reference sequence). This sequence joins TRBV5-4 and TRBJ2-7; the D gene is possibly TRBD1 (5 bases). This receptor was obtained from a man aged 65-85 years with active COVID-19. Source material: peripheral blood. CDR3 in amino acids: CASSQDSNEQYF. CDR3 DNA: TGTGCCAGCAGCCAAGACAGTAACGAGCAGTACTTC.